This TCR beta chain was documented in a study of blood T cell repertoires in COVID-19. As for the study in general: T cells, B-cell-depleted T cells, or PBMCs supplied cDNA or gDNA.

The CDR3 is made up of 14 amino acids. Trimming shortened V by 4 bases and J by 3 bases, and 9 bases separated the two germline ends. Germline V gives CDR1 LGHNA, CDR2 YSLEER. Authors' analysis steps: Nucleated cell counts were estimated from reference gene primer amplification. The method was immunoSEQ multiplex PCR; TCRdb's version includes in-frame clones alone and lacks a portion of them. That table supplies the V and J calls and clone size; D and trimming were determined from the DNA. Of fewer than 60,000 clones listed, 70% to 85% are singletons. This sequence originates from a man between 65 and 85 years old with acute or convalescent COVID-19. The chain has TRBV4-3 and TRBJ2-2; D remains ambiguous. Sequencing used peripheral blood. The chain's CDR3 is CASSLDPDTGELFF. The DNA of the CDR3 is TGCGCCAGCAGCCTAGACCCCGACACCGGGGAGCTGTTTTTT.